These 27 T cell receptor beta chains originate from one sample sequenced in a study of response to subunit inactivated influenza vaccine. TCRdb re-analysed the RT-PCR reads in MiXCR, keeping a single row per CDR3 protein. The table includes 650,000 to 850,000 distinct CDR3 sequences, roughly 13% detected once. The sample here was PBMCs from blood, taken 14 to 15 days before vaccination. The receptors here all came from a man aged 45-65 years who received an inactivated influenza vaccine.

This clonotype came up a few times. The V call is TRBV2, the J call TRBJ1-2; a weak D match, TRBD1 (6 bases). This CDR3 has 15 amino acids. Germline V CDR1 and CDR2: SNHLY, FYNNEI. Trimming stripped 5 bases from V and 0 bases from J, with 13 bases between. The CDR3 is CASSNTGTANYGYTF. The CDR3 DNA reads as TGTGCCAGCAGTAATACAGGGACCGCTAACTATGGCTACACCTTC.

CDR3: CASSPTREWETQYF. In DNA, the CDR3 is TGTGCCAGCAGCCCGACCCGAGAGTGGGAGACCCAGTACTTC. This chain joins TRBV7-9 and TRBJ2-5; D is undetermined. In germline, CDR1 is SEHNR, CDR2 FQNEAQ (reference sequence). The ends were cut back, 5 bases at V and 5 bases at J, with 15 bases in the middle. The CDR3 has 14 residues. The variable domain in full, completed from reference TRBV7-9 and TRBJ2-5, reads DTGVSQNPRHKITKRGQNVTFRCDPISEHNRLYWYRQTLGQGPEFLTYFQNEAQLEKSRLLSDRFSAERPKGSFSTLEIQRTEQGDSAMYLCASSPTREWETQYFGPGTRLLVL.

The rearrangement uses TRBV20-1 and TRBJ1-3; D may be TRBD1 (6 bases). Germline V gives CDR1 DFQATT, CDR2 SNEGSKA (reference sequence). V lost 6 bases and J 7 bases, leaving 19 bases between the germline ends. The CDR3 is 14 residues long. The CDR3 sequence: CSAPQQGSVNTIYF. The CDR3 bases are TGCAGTGCCCCACAACAGGGATCAGTCAACACCATATATTTT.

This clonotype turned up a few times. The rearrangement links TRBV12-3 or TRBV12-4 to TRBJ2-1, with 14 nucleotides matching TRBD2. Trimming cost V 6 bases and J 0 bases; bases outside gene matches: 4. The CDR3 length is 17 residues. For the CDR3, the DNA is TGTGCCAGCAGAGGACTAGCGGGAGGAGGCTCCTACAATGAGCAGTTCTTC. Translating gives CASRGLAGGGSYNEQFF.

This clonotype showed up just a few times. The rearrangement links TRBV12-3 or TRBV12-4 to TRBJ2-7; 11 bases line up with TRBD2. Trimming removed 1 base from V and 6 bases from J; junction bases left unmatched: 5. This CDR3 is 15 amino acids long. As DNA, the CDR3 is TGTGCCAGCAGTTTAGTACTAGCGGGAGATAGCGAGCAGTACTTC. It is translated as CASSLVLAGDSEQYF.

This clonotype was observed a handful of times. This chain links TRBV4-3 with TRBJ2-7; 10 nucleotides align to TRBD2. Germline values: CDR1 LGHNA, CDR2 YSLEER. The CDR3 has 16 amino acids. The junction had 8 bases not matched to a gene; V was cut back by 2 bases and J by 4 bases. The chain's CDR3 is CASSQSLAGERYEQYF. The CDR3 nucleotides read TGCGCCAGCAGCCAAAGCCTAGCGGGGGAGCGGTACGAGCAGTACTTC.

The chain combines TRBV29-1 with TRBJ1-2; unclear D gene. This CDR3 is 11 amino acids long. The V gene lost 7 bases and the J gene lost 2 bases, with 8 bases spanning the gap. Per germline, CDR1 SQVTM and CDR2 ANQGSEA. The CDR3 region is CSGTENYGYTF. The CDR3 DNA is TGCAGCGGCACGGAGAACTATGGCTACACCTTC.

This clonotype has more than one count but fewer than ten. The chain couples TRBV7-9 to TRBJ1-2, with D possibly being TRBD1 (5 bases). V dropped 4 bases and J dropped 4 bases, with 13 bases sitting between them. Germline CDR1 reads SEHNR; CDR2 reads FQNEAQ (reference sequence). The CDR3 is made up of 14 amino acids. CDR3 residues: CASSSNWGFYGYTF. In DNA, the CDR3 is TGTGCCAGCAGCTCCAACTGGGGGTTCTATGGCTACACCTTC.

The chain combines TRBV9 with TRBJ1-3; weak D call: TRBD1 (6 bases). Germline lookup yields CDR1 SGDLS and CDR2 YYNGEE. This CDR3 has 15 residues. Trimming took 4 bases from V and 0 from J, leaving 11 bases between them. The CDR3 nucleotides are TGTGCCAGCAGCCCGGACAGCTACTCTGGAAACACCATATATTTT. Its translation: CASSPDSYSGNTIYF. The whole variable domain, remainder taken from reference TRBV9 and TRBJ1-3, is DSGVTQTPKHLITATGQRVTLRCSPRSGDLSVYWYQQSLDQGLQFLIQYYNGEERAKGNILERFSAQQFPDLHSELNLSSLELGDSALYFCASSPDSYSGNTIYFGEGSWLTVV.

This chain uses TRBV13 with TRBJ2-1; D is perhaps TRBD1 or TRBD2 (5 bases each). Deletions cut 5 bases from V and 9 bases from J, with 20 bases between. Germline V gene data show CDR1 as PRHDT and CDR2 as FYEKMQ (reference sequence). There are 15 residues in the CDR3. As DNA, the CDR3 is TGTGCCAGCAGCGTACGACCGGGGCTTAGGGGTGAGCAGTTCTTC. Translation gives CASSVRPGLRGEQFF.

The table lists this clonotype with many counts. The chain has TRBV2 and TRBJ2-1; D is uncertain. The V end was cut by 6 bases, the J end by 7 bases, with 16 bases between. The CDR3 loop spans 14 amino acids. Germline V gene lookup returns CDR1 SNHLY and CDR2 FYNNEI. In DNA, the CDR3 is TGTGCCAGCAGCCGCCGGATCTTCCGAAATGAGCAGTTCTTC. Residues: CASSRRIFRNEQFF. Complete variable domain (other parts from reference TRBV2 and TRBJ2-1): EPEVTQTPSHQVTQMGQEVILRCVPISNHLYFYWYRQILGQKVEFLVSFYNNEISEKSEIFDDQFSVERPDGSNFTLKIRSTKLEDSAMYFCASSRRIFRNEQFFGPGTRLTVL.

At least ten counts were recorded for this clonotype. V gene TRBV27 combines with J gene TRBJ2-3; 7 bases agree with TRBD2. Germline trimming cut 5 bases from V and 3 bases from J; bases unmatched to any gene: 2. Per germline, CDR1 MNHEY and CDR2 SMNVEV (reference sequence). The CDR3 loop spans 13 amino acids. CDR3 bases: TGTGCCAGCAGTCCAGCGGGGACAGATACGCAGTATTTT. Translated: CASSPAGTDTQYF.

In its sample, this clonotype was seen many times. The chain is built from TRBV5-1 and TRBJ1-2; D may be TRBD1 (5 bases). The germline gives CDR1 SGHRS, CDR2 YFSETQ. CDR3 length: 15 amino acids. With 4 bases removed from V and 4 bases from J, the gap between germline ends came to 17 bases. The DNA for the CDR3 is TGCGCCAGCAGCCAAACCCCGGGACTCACCTATGGCTACACCTTC. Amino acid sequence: CASSQTPGLTYGYTF.

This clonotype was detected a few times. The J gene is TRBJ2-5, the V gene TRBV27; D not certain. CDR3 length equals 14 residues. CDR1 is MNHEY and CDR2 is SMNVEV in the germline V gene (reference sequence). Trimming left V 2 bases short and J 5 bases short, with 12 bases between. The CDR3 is CASSLIGIPETQYF. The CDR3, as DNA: TGTGCCAGCAGTTTAATTGGGATCCCCGAGACCCAGTACTTC.

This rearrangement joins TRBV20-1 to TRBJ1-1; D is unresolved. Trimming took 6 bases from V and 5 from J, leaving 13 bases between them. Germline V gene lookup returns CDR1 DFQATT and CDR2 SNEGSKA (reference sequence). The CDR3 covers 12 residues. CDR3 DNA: TGCAGTGCCATACCCGTGGGGACTGAAGCTTTCTTT. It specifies CSAIPVGTEAFF.

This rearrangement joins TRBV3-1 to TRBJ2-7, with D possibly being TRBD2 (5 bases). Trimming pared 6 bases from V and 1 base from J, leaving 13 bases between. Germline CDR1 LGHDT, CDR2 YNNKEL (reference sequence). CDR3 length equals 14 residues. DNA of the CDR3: TGTGCCAGCAGTAAAAGTCCGGGGTCCTACGAGCAGTACTTC. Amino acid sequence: CASSKSPGSYEQYF.

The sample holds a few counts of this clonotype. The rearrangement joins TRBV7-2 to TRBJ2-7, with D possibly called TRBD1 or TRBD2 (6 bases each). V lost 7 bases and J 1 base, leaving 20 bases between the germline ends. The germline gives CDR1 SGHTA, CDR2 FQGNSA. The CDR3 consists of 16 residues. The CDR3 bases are TGTGCCAGCAAACCGACAGGAGGGGGGAGTTCCTACGAGCAGTACTTC. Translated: CASKPTGGGSSYEQYF.

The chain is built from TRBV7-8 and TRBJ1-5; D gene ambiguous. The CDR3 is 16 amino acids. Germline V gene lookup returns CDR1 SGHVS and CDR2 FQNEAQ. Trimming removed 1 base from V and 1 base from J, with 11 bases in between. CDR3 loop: CASSLDRGTSNQPQHF. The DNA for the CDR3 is TGTGCCAGCAGCTTAGATCGGGGTACGAGCAATCAGCCCCAGCATTTT.

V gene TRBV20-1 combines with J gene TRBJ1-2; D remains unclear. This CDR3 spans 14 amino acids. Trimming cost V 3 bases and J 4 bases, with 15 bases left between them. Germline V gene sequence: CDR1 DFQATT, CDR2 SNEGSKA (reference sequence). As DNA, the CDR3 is TGCAGTGCTAGTCTGGAAAACCCGTTCTATGGCTACACCTTC. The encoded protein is CSASLENPFYGYTF.

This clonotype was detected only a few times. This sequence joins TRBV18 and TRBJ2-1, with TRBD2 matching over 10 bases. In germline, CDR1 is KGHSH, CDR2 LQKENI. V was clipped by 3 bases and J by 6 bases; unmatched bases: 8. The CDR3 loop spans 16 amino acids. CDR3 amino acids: CASSPSSGGAVNEQFF. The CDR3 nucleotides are TGTGCCAGCTCACCTTCGAGCGGGGGGGCAGTCAATGAGCAGTTCTTC.

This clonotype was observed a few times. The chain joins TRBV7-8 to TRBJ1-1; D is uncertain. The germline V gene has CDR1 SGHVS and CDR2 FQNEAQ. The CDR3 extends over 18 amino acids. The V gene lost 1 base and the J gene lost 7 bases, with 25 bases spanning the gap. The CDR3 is CASSLVRGSLAVKLEAFF. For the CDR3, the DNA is TGTGCCAGCAGCTTAGTACGTGGGTCCCTTGCGGTTAAGCTTGAAGCTTTCTTT.

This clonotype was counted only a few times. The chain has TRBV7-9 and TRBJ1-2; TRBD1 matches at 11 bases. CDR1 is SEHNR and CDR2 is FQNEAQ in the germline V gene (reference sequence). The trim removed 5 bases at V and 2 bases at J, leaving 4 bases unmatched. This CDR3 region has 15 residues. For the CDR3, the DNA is TGTGCCAGCAGCGTTGGACAGGGGGCGAACTATGGCTACACCTTC. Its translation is CASSVGQGANYGYTF.

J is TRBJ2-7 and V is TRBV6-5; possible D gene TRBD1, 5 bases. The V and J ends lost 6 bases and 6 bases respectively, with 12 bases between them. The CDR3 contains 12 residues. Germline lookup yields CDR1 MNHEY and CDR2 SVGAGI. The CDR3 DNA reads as TGTGCCAGCAGCGGACGACAGTCCGAGCAGTACTTC. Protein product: CASSGRQSEQYF.

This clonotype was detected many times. In nucleotides, the CDR3 is TGTGCCAGCAGTTTAATACAGTCACGCGGCTACACCTTC. This gives the protein CASSLIQSRGYTF. The chain combines TRBV12-3 or TRBV12-4 with TRBJ1-2, with D unclear. The CDR3 consists of 13 residues. Trimming took off 2 bases at V and 8 bases at J, with 12 bases between the two ends.

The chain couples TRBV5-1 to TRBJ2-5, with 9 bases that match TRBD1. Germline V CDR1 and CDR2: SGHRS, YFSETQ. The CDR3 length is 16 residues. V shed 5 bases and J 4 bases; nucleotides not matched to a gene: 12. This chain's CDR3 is CASREAGTGKGETQYF. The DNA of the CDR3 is TGCGCCAGCAGGGAGGCCGGGACAGGGAAAGGAGAGACCCAGTACTTC.

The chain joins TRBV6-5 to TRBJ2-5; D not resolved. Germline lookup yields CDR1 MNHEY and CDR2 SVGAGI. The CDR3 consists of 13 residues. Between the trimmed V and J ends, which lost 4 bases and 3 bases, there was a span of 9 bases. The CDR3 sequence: CASSFAVKETQYF. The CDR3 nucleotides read TGTGCCAGCAGTTTTGCCGTAAAAGAGACCCAGTACTTC.

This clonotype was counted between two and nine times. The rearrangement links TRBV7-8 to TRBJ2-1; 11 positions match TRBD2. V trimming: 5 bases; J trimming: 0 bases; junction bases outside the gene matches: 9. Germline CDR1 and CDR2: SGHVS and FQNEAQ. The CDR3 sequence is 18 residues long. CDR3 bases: TGTGCCAGCAGCCCGTGGGGACTAGCGGCGAGCTCCTACAATGAGCAGTTCTTC. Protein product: CASSPWGLAASSYNEQFF. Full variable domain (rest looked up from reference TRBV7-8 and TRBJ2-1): GAGVSQSPRYKVAKRGQDVALRCDPISGHVSLFWYQQALGQGPEFLTYFQNEAQLDKSGLPSDRFFAERPEGSVSTLKIQRTQQEDSAVYLCASSPWGLAASSYNEQFFGPGTRLTVL.